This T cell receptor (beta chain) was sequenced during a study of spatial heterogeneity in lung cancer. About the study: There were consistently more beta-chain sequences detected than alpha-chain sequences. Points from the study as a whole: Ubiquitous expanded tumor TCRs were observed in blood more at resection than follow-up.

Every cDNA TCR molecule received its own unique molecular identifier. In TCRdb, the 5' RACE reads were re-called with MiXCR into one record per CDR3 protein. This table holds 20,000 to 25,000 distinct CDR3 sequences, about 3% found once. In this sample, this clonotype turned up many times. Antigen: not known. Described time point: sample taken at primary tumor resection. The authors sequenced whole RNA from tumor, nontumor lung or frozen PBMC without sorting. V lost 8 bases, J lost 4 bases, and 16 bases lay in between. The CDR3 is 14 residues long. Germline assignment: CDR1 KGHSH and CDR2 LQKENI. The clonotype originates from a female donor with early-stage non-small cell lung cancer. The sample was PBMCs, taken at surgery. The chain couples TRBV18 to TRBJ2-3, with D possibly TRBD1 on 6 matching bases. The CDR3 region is CASTAGASSDTQYF. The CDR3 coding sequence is TGTGCCAGCACTGCAGGGGCCAGTTCAGATACGCAGTATTTT. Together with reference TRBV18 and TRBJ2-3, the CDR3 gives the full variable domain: NAGVMQNPRHLVRRRGQEARLRCSPMKGHSHVYWYRQLPEEGLKFMVYLQKENIIDESGMPKERFSAEFPKEGPSILRIQQVVRGDSAAYFCASTAGASSDTQYFGPGTRLTVL.